This T cell receptor beta chain was recovered during a study of blood T cell repertoires in COVID-19. In the study overall: T cells, B-cell-depleted T cells, or PBMCs provided the cDNA or gDNA that served as material.

Authors' methods: Researchers report that nucleated cell counts were estimated from reference gene primer amplification. Assay: immunoSEQ multiplex PCR; the TCRdb copy retains only in-frame clones and omits some. V, J and clone size reflect that table, while D and trimming were determined from the DNA. Among 70,000 to 85,000 clones listed, 75% to 90% were seen once. Trimming cost V 2 bases and J 5 bases; bases outside gene matches: 11. This CDR3 is built from 16 residues. Germline lookup yields CDR1 SGHDT and CDR2 YYEEEE. The sequence derives from a woman between 50 and 59 years old with active or convalescent COVID-19. The chain recombines TRBV5-6 with TRBJ1-2; 8 bases fit TRBD1. The material sequenced was peripheral blood. The CDR3 spells CASSLLLTGADYGYTF. CDR3 sequence (DNA): TGTGCCAGCAGCTTACTACTGACAGGGGCTGATTATGGCTACACCTTC.